The T cell receptor (beta chain) described here comes from a study of vaccination and CD4 T cells after COVID-19. Study as a whole: Nasal swab PCR identified SARS-CoV-2 in the convalescent patients, of whom roughly 9 were mild and one severe. The post-COVID samples were taken a median approximately 14 weeks after diagnosis, anywhere from 35 to 161. Cultures serving as controls received a peptide pool (CEFX or HIV-1 Nef) or no peptide.

The Oncomine TCR Beta short-read assay sequenced DNA from cultured CD4+ T cells. Using its own MiXCR run on the PCR reads, TCRdb lists one record per CDR3 protein. The sample has approximately 21,000 distinct CDR3 sequences; around 60% are singletons. Regarding treatment: approximately 9-day PBMC culture with coronavirus spike peptide pools or control peptides (ViraFEST assay). Before TCRs were sequenced, ViraFEST expanded antigen-specific T cells with peptide pools. Regarding this clonotype: Its target is unknown.

The sample in question was CD4+ T cells from blood, cultured in vitro, obtained after SARS-CoV-2 vaccination. The receptor was isolated from a human donor who had recovered from COVID-19.

DNA for the CDR3: TGTGCCAGCAGTTACTCGTCGGCAGGGAGTGGGATTCAGTACTTC. Translating it yields CASSYSSAGSGIQYF. V and J are TRBV6-2 or TRBV6-3 and TRBJ2-4, with D perhaps being TRBD1 or TRBD2 (5 bases each). Trimming cost V 0 bases and J 10 bases, with 16 bases left between them. CDR3 length: 15 amino acids. CDR1 is MNHEY and CDR2 is SVGEGT in the germline V gene.